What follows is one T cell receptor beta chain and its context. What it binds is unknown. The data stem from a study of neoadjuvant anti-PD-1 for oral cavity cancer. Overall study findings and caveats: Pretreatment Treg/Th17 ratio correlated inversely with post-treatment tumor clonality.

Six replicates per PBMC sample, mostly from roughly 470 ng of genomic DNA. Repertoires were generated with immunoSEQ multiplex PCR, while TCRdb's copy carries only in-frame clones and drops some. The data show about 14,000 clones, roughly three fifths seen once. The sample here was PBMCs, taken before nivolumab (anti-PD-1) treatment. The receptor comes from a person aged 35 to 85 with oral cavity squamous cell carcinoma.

The CDR3 spells CASRKGRNKNIQYF. The CDR3 nucleotides read TGTGCCAGCAGGAAGGGACGGAACAAAAACATTCAGTACTTC. V usage is TRBV6-4 and J usage is TRBJ2-4; D tentatively fits TRBD1 or TRBD2 (5 bases each). Trimming took off 6 bases at V and 3 bases at J, with 12 bases between the two ends. The CDR3 is 14 residues long. Germline V gene lookup returns CDR1 MRHNA and CDR2 SNTAGT.